This entry lists 2 T cell receptor beta chains sequenced from one sample in a study of blood T cell repertoires in COVID-19. Here immunoSEQ multiplex PCR was the method, and the copy in TCRdb shows in-frame clones only, minus some. Of over 400,000 clones in the sample, over 75% were seen once. Sequencing was done on a sample of peripheral blood. The receptors derive from a human donor in a cohort sampled during active COVID-19.

For the CDR3, the DNA is TGCAGTGCTAGTAGTCAGGGGAACACTGAAGCTTTCTTT. It yields the protein CSASSQGNTEAFF. The chain is built from TRBV20-1 and TRBJ1-1; D perhaps matches TRBD1 (5 bases). V lost 3 bases and J 1 base, leaving 9 bases between the germline ends. The V gene's germline CDR1 is DFQATT and CDR2 SNEGSKA (reference sequence). This CDR3 comprises 13 residues.

This clone was detected ten times or more. This chain uses TRBV19 with TRBJ1-3; D not resolved. From germline, CDR1 is LNHDA and CDR2 SQIVND (reference sequence). This CDR3 comprises 15 residues. Deletions cut 9 bases from V and 0 bases from J, with 15 bases between. The CDR3 nucleotides read TGTGCCAGCGGGAGCTTCCTTAGCTCTGGAAACACCATATATTTT. This translates into CASGSFLSSGNTIYF.